The 2 T cell receptor beta chains in this list originate from one sample, sequenced in a study of blood T cell repertoires in COVID-19. Sequencing was performed with immunoSEQ multiplex PCR; in TCRdb, only in-frame clones are kept and a portion is missing. The sample lists around 250,000 clones; 85% to 90% were seen once. The source material was PBMCs or T cells enriched from blood (not recorded which). Source of these receptors: a woman aged 30 to 39 with acute COVID-19.

The gene calls are TRBV6-5 and TRBJ2-7; D might be TRBD1 (6 bases). This CDR3 spans 13 amino acids. V dropped 7 bases and J dropped 1 base, with 11 bases sitting between them. Germline V CDR1 and CDR2: MNHEY, SVGAGI. CDR3 DNA: TGTGCCAGCACCGGAACAGGGTCCTACGAGCAGTACTTC. This encodes CASTGTGSYEQYF.

The gene calls are TRBV5-1 and TRBJ2-5; 8 positions match TRBD1. V lost 1 base, J lost 2 bases, and 4 bases stayed unmatched. This CDR3 comprises 15 residues. CDR1 and CDR2 (germline): SGHRS, YFSETQ. The CDR3 loop is CASSLLGTGQETQYF. Here the CDR3 DNA reads TGCGCCAGCAGCTTGTTAGGGACAGGACAAGAGACCCAGTACTTC.